Below, 18 T cell receptor beta chains from the same sample are listed, as sequenced in a study of T cell responses to AZD1222 COVID-19 vaccine. The assay was immunoSEQ multiplex PCR, and TCRdb's table has in-frame clones only and misses some. The table shows about 120,000 clones, with approximately 92% occurring only once. Sequences were derived from peripheral blood, sampled on day 0 of AZD1222 vaccination. These receptors all come from an adult in good health.

The V call is TRBV7-8, the J call TRBJ1-2; D might be TRBD1 (5 bases). The CDR3 is 17 amino acids. The V gene lost 3 bases and the J gene lost 3 bases, with 20 bases spanning the gap. Germline values: CDR1 SGHVS, CDR2 FQNEAQ. The chain's CDR3 is CASSFVERGPAYYGYTF. In DNA, the CDR3 is TGTGCCAGCAGCTTCGTAGAAAGGGGTCCTGCTTACTATGGCTACACCTTC. Together with reference TRBV7-8 and TRBJ1-2, the CDR3 gives the full variable domain: GAGVSQSPRYKVAKRGQDVALRCDPISGHVSLFWYQQALGQGPEFLTYFQNEAQLDKSGLPSDRFFAERPEGSVSTLKIQRTQQEDSAVYLCASSFVERGPAYYGYTFGSGTRLTVV.

The V gene is TRBV19, the J gene TRBJ2-1; a weak D match, TRBD2 (6 bases). In germline, CDR1 is LNHDA, CDR2 SQIVND (reference sequence). V shed 10 bases and J shed 0 bases, with 10 bases lying between them. The CDR3 consists of 13 residues. DNA for the CDR3: TGTGCCACGGGAGACAGCTCCTACAATGAGCAGTTCTTC. Translation gives CATGDSSYNEQFF.

The chain carries TRBV10-3 and TRBJ1-5; TRBD1 aligns across 7 bases. V shed 2 bases and J 3 bases; nucleotides not matched to a gene: 13. The CDR3 is 18 amino acids. Germline-derived CDR1 and CDR2 are ENHRY and SYGVKD. The DNA for the CDR3 is TGTGCCATCAGTGAGGGAATGAAGGGGACAGCGAACAATCAGCCCCAGCATTTT. Amino acids: CAISEGMKGTANNQPQHF.

The V and J genes are TRBV21-1 and TRBJ1-5. TRBV21-1 is recorded as a pseudogene. The CDR3 is made up of 15 amino acids. The CDR3 is CASSSTGISNQPQHF. DNA of the CDR3: TGTGCCAGCAGCTCAACTGGAATTAGCAATCAGCCCCAGCATTTT.

The chain joins TRBV21-1 to TRBJ1-6. TRBV21-1 is a recognized pseudogene. The CDR3 spans 10 residues. The CDR3, as DNA: TGTGCCAGCATGCGAGGCCCCCTCCACTTT. Translating it yields CASMRGPLHF.

This clone has just a few counts. This chain links TRBV5-1 with TRBJ2-3; D is perhaps TRBD2 (5 bases). V dropped 3 bases and J dropped 2 bases, with 7 bases sitting between them. This CDR3 comprises 13 residues. Germline CDR1 SGHRS, CDR2 YFSETQ. CDR3 residues: CASSSGNTDTQYF. The CDR3 DNA sequence: TGCGCCAGCAGCTCCGGGAACACAGATACGCAGTATTTT.

This chain uses TRBV18 with TRBJ2-7; 14 bases fit TRBD2. The ends lost 6 bases at V and 10 bases at J; junction bases unmatched: 17. This CDR3 has 17 amino acids. Germline V gives CDR1 KGHSH, CDR2 LQKENI. The CDR3 nucleotides read TGTGCCAGCTCTTCCTTTGTTGAAGGACTAGCGGGAGGTTCCCAGTACTTC. This gives the protein CASSSFVEGLAGGSQYF.

The rearrangement uses TRBV3-1 (or the pseudogene TRBV3-2) and TRBJ2-3; D might be TRBD1 (5 bases). Germline V gene sequence: CDR1 LGHDT, CDR2 YNNKEL (reference sequence). The CDR3 covers 16 residues. V was trimmed by 0 bases and J by 2 bases, leaving 12 bases between them. The CDR3 DNA reads as TGTGCCAGCAGCCAAGATCCTGACAGACCCACAGATACGCAGTATTTT. It encodes CASSQDPDRPTDTQYF.

The gene calls are TRBV5-1 and TRBJ1-4; unclear D gene. Germline lookup yields CDR1 SGHRS and CDR2 YFSETQ. Trimming took 4 bases from V and 10 from J, leaving 14 bases between them. The length of the CDR3 is 13 residues. DNA of the CDR3: TGCGCCAGCAGCCCGGGCACAGTGGGAAAACTGTTTTTT. Amino acids: CASSPGTVGKLFF.

V gene TRBV11-2 combines with J gene TRBJ1-2; D unclear. CDR3 length: 17 residues. Germline-derived CDR1 and CDR2 are SGHAT and FQNNGV. Trimming left V 3 bases short and J 3 bases short, with 20 bases between. In nucleotides, the CDR3 is TGTGCCAGCAGCTTCCCTATCCATGCGGGGAGGGACTATGGCTACACCTTC. Protein: CASSFPIHAGRDYGYTF.

V gene TRBV9 combines with J gene TRBJ2-3, with D tentatively TRBD1 or TRBD2 (5 bases each). The V end was cut by 2 bases, the J end by 2 bases, with 15 bases between. CDR1 and CDR2 (germline): SGDLS, YYNGEE. The CDR3 consists of 16 residues. In DNA form, the CDR3 reads TGTGCCAGCAGCGTTAATGGGGGAGAGGTCACAGATACGCAGTATTTT. Protein: CASSVNGGEVTDTQYF.

The chain joins TRBV28 to TRBJ2-7; 8 bases are a match to TRBD1. The CDR3 loop spans 15 amino acids. V lost 5 bases and J lost 7; bases outside the gene matches: 13. CDR1 and CDR2 (germline): MDHEN, SYDVKM. The CDR3 coding sequence is TGTGCCAGCAGTCCTATGGTGGGACAGGAGTTTGAGCAGTACTTC. It translates to CASSPMVGQEFEQYF.

This chain joins TRBV4-3 and TRBJ1-6; D is ambiguous. Deletions cut 0 bases from V and 4 bases from J, with 16 bases between. This CDR3 comprises 18 residues. Germline V CDR1 and CDR2: LGHNA, YSLEER. The CDR3 sequence is CASSQDRYGGFYNSPLHF. As DNA, the CDR3 is TGCGCCAGCAGCCAAGATCGGTATGGAGGGTTTTATAATTCACCCCTCCACTTT.

V and J are TRBV24-1 and TRBJ1-1; 9 nucleotides match TRBD1. The ends lost 1 base at V and 4 bases at J; junction bases unmatched: 21. This CDR3 is built from 21 residues. Germline V gene lookup returns CDR1 KGHDR and CDR2 SFDVKD. The CDR3 nucleotides are TGTGCCACCAGTGATTTAGGTTCTGAGGGTGAGGGGGACAGGGTCGGCACTGAAGCTTTCTTT. Translating it yields CATSDLGSEGEGDRVGTEAFF.

The J gene is TRBJ2-3, the V gene TRBV3-1 (or the pseudogene TRBV3-2); TRBD2 agrees at 13 bases. The CDR3 has 15 residues. V gave up 4 bases and J gave up 3 bases; unmatched junction bases: 1. The V gene's germline CDR1 is LGHDT and CDR2 YNNKEL (reference sequence). The CDR3 here is CASSPGLAGTDTQYF. The DNA of the CDR3 is TGTGCCAGCAGCCCGGGACTAGCGGGAACAGATACGCAGTATTTT.

This clone appeared once. This chain joins TRBV7-8 and TRBJ1-1; TRBD1 is a possible D gene (5 bases). CDR3 size: 15 residues. Trimming removed 5 bases at V and 4 bases at J, with 17 bases between. Germline V gene sequence: CDR1 SGHVS, CDR2 FQNEAQ. The CDR3 region is CASSLRSGGVTEAFF. CDR3 DNA: TGTGCCAGCAGCCTCCGCTCCGGGGGGGTCACTGAAGCTTTCTTT.

CDR3 nucleotides: TGCAGCGTTAAGACAGGGGCCACAGTAGGTCTCTATAATTCACCCCTCCACTTT. Residues: CSVKTGATVGLYNSPLHF. V gene TRBV29-1 combines with J gene TRBJ1-6, with 8 positions matching TRBD1. Trimming removed 5 bases from V and 3 bases from J; junction bases left unmatched: 15. This CDR3 contains 18 residues. Germline V gene lookup returns CDR1 SQVTM and CDR2 ANQGSEA.

The rearrangement joins TRBV10-1 to TRBJ2-7; TRBD1 or TRBD2 may be the D gene (5 bases each). The germline V gene encodes CDR1 WNHNN and CDR2 SYGVQD (reference sequence). CDR3 length equals 14 residues. V was shortened by 3 bases and J by 7 bases, with 16 bases between the two germline ends. The CDR3 DNA reads TGCGCCAGCAGTGAATCACTAGGGGTTGCGGAGCAGTACTTC. Its translation: CASSESLGVAEQYF.